This entry concerns a single TCR beta chain. The antigen remains unidentified. This entry is derived from a study of T cell repertoires in cytomegalovirus infection. The germline V gene encodes CDR1 LNHDA and CDR2 SQIVND (reference sequence). This CDR3 has 15 amino acids. V was clipped by 6 bases and J by 0 bases, with 15 bases between them. TCRdb reprocessed the reads via MiXCR and lists one record per CDR3 protein. The table has about a million distinct CDR3 sequences, roughly a third seen once; the top ten hold under 15%. The chain uses TRBV19 and TRBJ2-7; D not resolved. The starting material was cultured CD8+ T cells from PBMCs, obtained from culture after CMV antigen stimulation. This clonotype was obtained from a human donor in good health (CMV status not recorded). Some clones in this sample may be carry-over from other donors' samples. The CDR3 DNA reads as TGTGCCAGTAGCTCAAGCAGGCTGAGCTCCTACGAGCAGTACTTC. Protein sequence: CASSSSRLSSYEQYF.